One and the same sample provided the 25 T cell receptor beta chains below, sequenced in a study of PD-L1 blockade in urothelial cancer. Stated time point: pretreatment peripheral blood. The table came from immunoSEQ multiplex PCR; TCRdb's copy has only in-frame clones and leaves some out. The data contain more than 85,000 clones, around 87% of them singletons. The sample here was PBMCs, taken around atezolizumab (anti-PD-L1) treatment. Every receptor here comes from a man aged 60 to 75 with urothelial cancer.

The chain uses TRBV7-8 and TRBJ2-1; D is perhaps TRBD2 (6 bases). V was trimmed by 4 bases and J by 8 bases, leaving 9 bases between them. Germline V gene data show CDR1 as SGHVS and CDR2 as FQNEAQ. The CDR3 has 12 amino acids. The CDR3 DNA reads TGTGCCAGCAGCTCACGACTAGATGAGCAGTTCTTC. This codes for CASSSRLDEQFF.

This chain joins TRBV9 and TRBJ2-1, with 7 bases lining up with TRBD1. CDR3 length equals 15 residues. Unmatched junction bases numbered 10, after V lost 4 bases and J lost 6 bases. Per the germline V gene, CDR1 is SGDLS and CDR2 is YYNGEE. The chain's CDR3 is CASSSGQVGVNEQFF. The CDR3 DNA is TGTGCCAGCAGCTCAGGACAGGTAGGGGTCAATGAGCAGTTCTTC.

The chain recombines TRBV5-1 with TRBJ2-1; a possible D gene is TRBD2 (6 bases). The CDR3 extends over 13 amino acids. From germline, CDR1 is SGHRS and CDR2 YFSETQ. Between the trimmed V and J ends, which lost 3 bases and 10 bases, there was a span of 14 bases. The CDR3 DNA reads TGCGCCAGCAGCTCGGGCGGGGTAGGCGAGCAGTTCTTC. This encodes CASSSGGVGEQFF. Together with reference TRBV5-1 and TRBJ2-1, the CDR3 gives the full variable domain: KAGVTQTPRYLIKTRGQQVTLSCSPISGHRSVSWYQQTPGQGLQFLFEYFSETQRNKGNFPGRFSGRQFSNSRSEMNVSTLELGDSALYLCASSSGGVGEQFFGPGTRLTVL.

The gene calls are TRBV27 and TRBJ2-3; D remains ambiguous. The germline V gene has CDR1 MNHEY and CDR2 SMNVEV (reference sequence). The CDR3 contains 14 residues. Trimming shortened V by 0 bases and J by 5 bases, and 9 bases separated the two germline ends. CDR3 sequence: CASSLSWRGDTQYF. The CDR3 DNA sequence: TGTGCCAGCAGTTTATCGTGGCGCGGAGATACGCAGTATTTT.

This chain links TRBV10-1 with TRBJ2-1; TRBD2 aligns across 8 bases. Germline assignment: CDR1 WNHNN and CDR2 SYGVQD (reference sequence). V lost 10 bases, J lost 2 bases, and 7 bases stayed unmatched. The CDR3 sequence is 14 residues long. CDR3 DNA: TGCGCCAAGCGGGGGCCGGCAGCCTACAATGAGCAGTTCTTC. Protein: CAKRGPAAYNEQFF.

This clone was seen only once. This chain uses TRBV27 with TRBJ1-5; 9 bases are a match to TRBD1. The junction had 9 bases not matched to a gene; V was cut back by 6 bases and J by 6 bases. The CDR3 extends over 15 amino acids. Germline assignment: CDR1 MNHEY and CDR2 SMNVEV (reference sequence). CDR3 coding DNA: TGTGCCAGCAGCCCGATACAGGGGGCGCCTCAGCCCCAGCATTTT. Translating it yields CASSPIQGAPQPQHF.

The genes are TRBV9 and TRBJ2-5; possible D gene TRBD1, 5 bases. The CDR3 has 14 residues. Germline V CDR1 and CDR2: SGDLS, YYNGEE. Trimming took 3 bases from V and 7 from J, leaving 16 bases between them. CDR3 DNA: TGTGCCAGCAGCGAGGGCCTTCCCACAGGGACCCAGTACTTC. It is translated as CASSEGLPTGTQYF.

The chain recombines TRBV19 with TRBJ2-1, with 11 nucleotides matching TRBD2. Germline lookup yields CDR1 LNHDA and CDR2 SQIVND (reference sequence). The V segment lost 5 bases and the J segment 6 bases; nucleotides outside the gene matches: 15. The CDR3 is 18 residues long. CDR3 residues: CASSLRSLLAGVGNEQFF. The CDR3 nucleotides read TGTGCCAGTAGTCTCCGATCCCTACTAGCGGGAGTGGGCAATGAGCAGTTCTTC.

This clone turned up a few times. V is TRBV19 and J is TRBJ2-7, with TRBD2 matching over 10 bases. V was clipped by 9 bases and J by 4 bases; unmatched bases: 15. The CDR3 has 16 residues. Germline values: CDR1 LNHDA, CDR2 SQIVND (reference sequence). As DNA, the CDR3 is TGTGCCAGCGGGACTAGCGTGACTTTATCTTCGTACGAGCAGTACTTC. Translation: CASGTSVTLSSYEQYF.

V and J are TRBV5-4 and TRBJ2-5; 12 nucleotides align to TRBD1. Germline V gene data show CDR1 as SGHNT and CDR2 as YYREEE (reference sequence). With 4 bases clipped from V and 4 bases from J, the junction kept 5 bases outside the gene matches. CDR3 length: 15 residues. Here the CDR3 DNA reads TGTGCCAGCAGCCATGGGGACAGGGGGCGAGAGACCCAGTACTTC. It codes for CASSHGDRGRETQYF.

The CDR3 reads CASGTGVVGTDTQYF. In DNA form, the CDR3 reads TGTGCCAGCGGGACAGGGGTAGTGGGCACAGATACGCAGTATTTT. This rearrangement joins TRBV2 to TRBJ2-3, with 10 bases aligning to TRBD1. This CDR3 spans 15 amino acids. V shed 8 bases, J shed 1 base, and the junction held 6 bases outside the gene matches. The germline V gene encodes CDR1 SNHLY and CDR2 FYNNEI.

In DNA, the CDR3 is TGTGCCAGCAGTTTCCGTAGCGGGGTTGGAGAGACCCAGTACTTC. It is translated as CASSFRSGVGETQYF. The chain employs TRBV27 and TRBJ2-5; 8 bases fit TRBD2. The CDR3 runs 15 residues. Germline CDR1 MNHEY, CDR2 SMNVEV (reference sequence). V lost 3 bases, J lost 4 bases, and 7 bases stayed unmatched.

V gene TRBV19 combines with J gene TRBJ1-2; 7 bases match TRBD1. The CDR3 length is 13 residues. The V gene end was trimmed by 3 bases and the J gene end by 7 bases; junction bases not matched to a gene: 5. The germline CDR1 and CDR2 sequences are LNHDA and SQIVND (reference sequence). The CDR3 DNA is TGTGCCAGTAGTATTGACAGGGCTCGTGGCTACACCTTC. This translates into CASSIDRARGYTF.

This sequence joins TRBV7-9 and TRBJ2-7, with D possibly TRBD1 on 6 matching bases. Germline V lookup: CDR1 SEHNR, CDR2 FQNEAQ (reference sequence). This CDR3 contains 12 residues. V was pared by 5 bases and J by 4 bases, with 9 bases between. The CDR3 spells CASSRTEYEQYF. CDR3 DNA: TGTGCCAGCAGCCGGACAGAGTACGAGCAGTACTTC.

The V gene is TRBV28, the J gene TRBJ2-2, with 10 bases fitting TRBD2. Germline trimming cut 4 bases from V and 5 bases from J; bases unmatched to any gene: 7. The CDR3 runs 16 residues. Germline values: CDR1 MDHEN, CDR2 SYDVKM. CDR3 bases: TGTGCCAGCAGTTCCGCACTAGCGGGGTTTACCGGGGAGCTGTTTTTT. Translating gives CASSSALAGFTGELFF.

V and J are TRBV15 and TRBJ2-7; weak D call: TRBD1 (6 bases). This CDR3 has 13 amino acids. The V end lost 2 bases, the J end lost 12 bases, and 17 bases lay between the germline ends. Germline CDR1 is LNHNV and CDR2 is YYDKDF (reference sequence). CDR3 DNA: TGTGCCACCAGCAGATATCCTCAACAGGGCCCGTACTTC. Residues: CATSRYPQQGPYF.

This chain connects TRBV28 to TRBJ2-1, with TRBD2 as a possible D gene (5 bases). This CDR3 is 16 amino acids long. Germline V gene sequence: CDR1 MDHEN, CDR2 SYDVKM. Trimming took off 5 bases at V and 0 bases at J, with 14 bases between the two ends. In DNA form, the CDR3 reads TGTGCCAGCAGTCCGGAGGTGCTCAGCTCCTACAATGAGCAGTTCTTC. It encodes CASSPEVLSSYNEQFF.

This sequence joins TRBV5-5 and TRBJ2-5, with D perhaps TRBD1 (6 bases). Germline V gene lookup returns CDR1 SGHKS and CDR2 YYEKEE (reference sequence). Trimming removed 5 bases at V and 0 bases at J, with 14 bases between. This CDR3 comprises 15 residues. CDR3 nucleotides: TGTGCCAGCAGTGGGGAAAACAGGGACCAAGAGACCCAGTACTTC. Protein: CASSGENRDQETQYF. The variable domain in full, completed from reference TRBV5-5 and TRBJ2-5, reads DAGVTQSPTHLIKTRGQQVTLRCSPISGHKSVSWYQQVLGQGPQFIFQYYEKEERGRGNFPDRFSARQFPNYSSELNVNALLLGDSALYLCASSGENRDQETQYFGPGTRLLVL.

This clone was observed once. The chain uses TRBV5-1 and TRBJ2-3, with a weak D call TRBD2 (6 bases). V shed 4 bases and J shed 1 base, with 10 bases lying between them. Germline-derived CDR1 and CDR2 are SGHRS and YFSETQ. The CDR3 has 14 amino acids. The CDR3 nucleotides are TGCGCCAGCAGCCGGGGCGGGGGCACAGATACGCAGTATTTT. It is translated as CASSRGGGTDTQYF.

V is TRBV9 and J is TRBJ2-3; TRBD1 aligns across 7 bases. CDR1 SGDLS and CDR2 YYNGEE come from the germline V gene. The CDR3 covers 15 residues. V lost 1 base to trimming and J lost 5 bases; unmatched junction nucleotides: 7. CDR3 region: CASSVYRQGQDTQYF. The CDR3 nucleotides read TGTGCCAGCAGCGTATACCGACAGGGCCAAGATACGCAGTATTTT.

The J gene is TRBJ2-5, the V gene TRBV7-6; 12 bases align to TRBD2. CDR1 and CDR2 from the germline V gene are SGHVS and FNYEAQ. There are 21 residues in the CDR3. V lost 1 base and J lost 4; bases outside the gene matches: 19. CDR3 in amino acids: CASSLGVRGLAGGPSRETQYF. CDR3 DNA sequence: TGTGCCAGCAGCTTAGGGGTCCGAGGGCTAGCGGGAGGGCCTTCCCGAGAGACCCAGTACTTC. The whole variable domain, filled in from reference TRBV7-6 and TRBJ2-5, reads GAGVSQSPRYKVTKRGQDVALRCDPISGHVSLYWYRQALGQGPEFLTYFNYEAQQDKSGLPNDRFSAERPEGSISTLTIQRTEQRDSAMYRCASSLGVRGLAGGPSRETQYFGPGTRLLVL.

This clone was detected once. The rearrangement links TRBV7-2 to TRBJ2-5, with TRBD2 matching over 11 bases. This CDR3 is 18 amino acids long. The V gene's germline CDR1 is SGHTA and CDR2 FQGNSA. The V segment lost 1 base and the J segment 2 bases; nucleotides outside the gene matches: 9. The DNA for the CDR3 is TGTGCCAGCAGCTTAGTACTAGCGGGGGCGATGGAGCAAGAGACCCAGTACTTC. As protein: CASSLVLAGAMEQETQYF.

The CDR3 spells CASSLSSSGNTIYF. In DNA, the CDR3 is TGTGCCAGCAGCTTGTCCAGCTCTGGAAACACCATATATTTT. V usage is TRBV5-5 and J usage is TRBJ1-3; D call uncertain. The ends were cut back, 1 base at V and 0 bases at J, with 5 bases in the middle. This CDR3 is 14 amino acids long. Germline CDR1 and CDR2: SGHKS and YYEKEE (reference sequence).

The rearrangement uses TRBV9 and TRBJ2-5; perhaps TRBD1 as D (5 bases). The CDR3 length is 16 residues. V was trimmed by 0 bases and J by 4 bases, leaving 16 bases between them. Germline loops: CDR1 SGDLS, CDR2 YYNGEE. The CDR3 region is CASSVDQGLGRETQYF. The CDR3 coding sequence is TGTGCCAGCAGCGTAGACCAGGGCCTGGGTCGAGAGACCCAGTACTTC.

The V gene is TRBV7-2, the J gene TRBJ2-7; 7 bases agree with TRBD2. Germline V gives CDR1 SGHTA, CDR2 FQGNSA. The CDR3 spans 15 residues. The ends lost 1 base at V and 0 bases at J; junction bases unmatched: 3. In nucleotides, the CDR3 is TGTGCCAGCAGCTTAGGAGCGGGACCCTCCTACGAGCAGTACTTC. Its translation: CASSLGAGPSYEQYF.